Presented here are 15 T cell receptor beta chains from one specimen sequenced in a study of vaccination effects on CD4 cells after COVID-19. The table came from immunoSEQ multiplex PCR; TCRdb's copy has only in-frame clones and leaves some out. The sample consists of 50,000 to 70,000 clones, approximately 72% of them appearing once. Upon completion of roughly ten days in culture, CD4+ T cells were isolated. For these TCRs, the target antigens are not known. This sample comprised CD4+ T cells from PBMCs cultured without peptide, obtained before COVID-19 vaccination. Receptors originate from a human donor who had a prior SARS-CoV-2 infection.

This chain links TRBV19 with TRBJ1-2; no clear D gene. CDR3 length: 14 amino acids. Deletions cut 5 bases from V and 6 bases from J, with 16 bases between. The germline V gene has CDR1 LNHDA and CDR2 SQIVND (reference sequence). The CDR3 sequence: CASSARLEVDGYTF. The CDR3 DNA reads TGTGCCAGTAGTGCGCGGTTGGAAGTTGATGGCTACACCTTC.

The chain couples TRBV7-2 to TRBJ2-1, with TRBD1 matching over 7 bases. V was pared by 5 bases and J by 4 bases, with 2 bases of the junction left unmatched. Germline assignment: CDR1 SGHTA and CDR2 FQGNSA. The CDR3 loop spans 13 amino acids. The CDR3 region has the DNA TGTGCCAGCAGCCTACAGGGGTACAATGAGCAGTTCTTC. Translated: CASSLQGYNEQFF.

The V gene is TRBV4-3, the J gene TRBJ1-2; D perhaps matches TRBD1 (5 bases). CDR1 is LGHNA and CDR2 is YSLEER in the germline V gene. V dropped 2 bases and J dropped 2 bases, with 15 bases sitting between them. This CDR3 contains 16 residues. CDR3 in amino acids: CASSQREQVRNYGYTF. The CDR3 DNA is TGCGCCAGCAGCCAACGAGAACAGGTTAGAAACTATGGCTACACCTTC.

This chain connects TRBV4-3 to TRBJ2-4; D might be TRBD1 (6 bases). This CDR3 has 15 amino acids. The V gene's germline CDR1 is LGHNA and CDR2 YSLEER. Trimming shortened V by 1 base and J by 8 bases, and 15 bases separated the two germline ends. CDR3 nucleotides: TGCGCCAGCAGCCAAGTTCAGGGGTGGTCGGACATTCAGTACTTC. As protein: CASSQVQGWSDIQYF.

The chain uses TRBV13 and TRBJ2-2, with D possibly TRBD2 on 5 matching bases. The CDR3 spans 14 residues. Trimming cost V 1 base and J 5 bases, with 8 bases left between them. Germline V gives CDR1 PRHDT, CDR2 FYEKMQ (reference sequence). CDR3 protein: CASSLVTGTGELFF. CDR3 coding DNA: TGTGCCAGCAGCTTAGTAACGGGAACCGGGGAGCTGTTTTTT. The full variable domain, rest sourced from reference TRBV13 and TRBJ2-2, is AAGVIQSPRHLIKEKRETATLKCYPIPRHDTVYWYQQGPGQDPQFLISFYEKMQSDKGSIPDRFSAQQFSDYHSELNMSSLELGDSALYFCASSLVTGTGELFFGEGSRLTVL.

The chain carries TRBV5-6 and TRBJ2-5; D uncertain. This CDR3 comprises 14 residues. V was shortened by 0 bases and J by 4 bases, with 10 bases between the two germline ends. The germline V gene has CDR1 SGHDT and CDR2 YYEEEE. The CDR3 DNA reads TGTGCCAGCAGCTTGGGAATTACTATAGAGACCCAGTACTTC. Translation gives CASSLGITIETQYF. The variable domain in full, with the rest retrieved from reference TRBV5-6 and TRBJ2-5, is DAGVTQSPTHLIKTRGQQVTLRCSPKSGHDTVSWYQQALGQGPQFIFQYYEEEERQRGNFPDRFSGHQFPNYSSELNVNALLLGDSALYLCASSLGITIETQYFGPGTRLLVL.

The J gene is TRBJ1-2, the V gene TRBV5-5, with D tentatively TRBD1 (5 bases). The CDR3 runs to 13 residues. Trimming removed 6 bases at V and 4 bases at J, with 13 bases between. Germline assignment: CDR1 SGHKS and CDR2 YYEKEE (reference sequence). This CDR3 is CASKVGVAYGYTF. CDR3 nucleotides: TGTGCCAGCAAAGTGGGGGTCGCCTATGGCTACACCTTC.

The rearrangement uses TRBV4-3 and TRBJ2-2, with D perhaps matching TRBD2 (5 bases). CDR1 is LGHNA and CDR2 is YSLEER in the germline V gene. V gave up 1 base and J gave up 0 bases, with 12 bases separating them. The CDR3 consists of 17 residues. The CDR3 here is CASSQAPSTANTGELFF. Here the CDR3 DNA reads TGCGCCAGCAGCCAAGCCCCTAGCACGGCGAACACCGGGGAGCTGTTTTTT.

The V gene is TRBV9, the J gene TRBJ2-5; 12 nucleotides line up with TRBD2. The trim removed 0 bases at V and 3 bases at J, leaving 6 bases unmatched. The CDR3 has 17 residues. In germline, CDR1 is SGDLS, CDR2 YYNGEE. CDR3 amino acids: CASSVEPGLAGKETQYF. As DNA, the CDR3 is TGTGCCAGCAGCGTAGAACCCGGACTAGCGGGGAAAGAGACCCAGTACTTC.

CDR3 residues: CATSDTAASYEQYF. The CDR3 coding sequence is TGTGCCACCAGTGATACAGCGGCCTCCTACGAGCAGTACTTC. The chain uses TRBV24-1 and TRBJ2-7; D is possibly TRBD2 (5 bases). The CDR3 totals 14 residues. The germline V gene has CDR1 KGHDR and CDR2 SFDVKD. V was trimmed by 3 bases and J by 0 bases, leaving 8 bases between them.

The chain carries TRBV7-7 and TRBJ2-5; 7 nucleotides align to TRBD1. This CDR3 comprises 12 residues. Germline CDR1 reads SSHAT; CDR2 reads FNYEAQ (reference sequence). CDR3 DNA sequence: TGTGCGATCCGGGACAGCCAAGAGACCCAGTACTTC. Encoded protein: CAIRDSQETQYF.

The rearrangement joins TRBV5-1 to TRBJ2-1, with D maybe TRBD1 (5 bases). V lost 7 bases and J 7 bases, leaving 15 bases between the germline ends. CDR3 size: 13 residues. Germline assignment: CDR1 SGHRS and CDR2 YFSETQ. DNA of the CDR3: TGCGCCAGCCGGCAGGGATCCGGGAATGAGCAGTTCTTC. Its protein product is CASRQGSGNEQFF.

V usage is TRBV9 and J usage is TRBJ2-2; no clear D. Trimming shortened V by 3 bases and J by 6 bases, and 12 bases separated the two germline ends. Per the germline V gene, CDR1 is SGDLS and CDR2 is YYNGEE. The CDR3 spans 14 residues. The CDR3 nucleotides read TGTGCCAGCAGCGAAGCCCCCCTCCCCGGGGAGCTGTTTTTT. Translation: CASSEAPLPGELFF.

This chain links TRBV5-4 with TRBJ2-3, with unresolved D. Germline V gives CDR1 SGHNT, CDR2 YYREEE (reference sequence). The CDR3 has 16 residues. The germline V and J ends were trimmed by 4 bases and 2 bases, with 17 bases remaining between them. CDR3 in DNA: TGTGCCAGCAGCCCCGACTTCGTCACTATCACAGATACGCAGTATTTT. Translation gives CASSPDFVTITDTQYF.

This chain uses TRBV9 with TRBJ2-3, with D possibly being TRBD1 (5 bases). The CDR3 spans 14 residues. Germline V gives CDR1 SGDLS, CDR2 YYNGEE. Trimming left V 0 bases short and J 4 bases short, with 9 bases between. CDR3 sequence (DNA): TGTGCCAGCAGCGTAGTAGGGGCCGCAGATACGCAGTATTTT. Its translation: CASSVVGAADTQYF.